This T cell receptor (beta chain) was found in a study of blood T cell repertoires in COVID-19. Background on the study: Sources were T cells, B-cell-depleted T cells, or PBMCs; the material itself was cDNA or gDNA.

The CDR3 spans 15 residues. Germline V gene sequence: CDR1 PRHDT, CDR2 FYEKMQ (reference sequence). With 4 bases clipped from V and 0 bases from J, the junction kept 3 bases outside the gene matches. Assay used: immunoSEQ multiplex PCR; TCRdb lists only in-frame clones, some missing. The repertoire includes fewer than 350,000 clones, about 89% of them detected once, and about 8.7% sits in the top ten. The receptor was derived from a man between 35 and 55 years old with active or convalescent COVID-19. This chain connects TRBV13 to TRBJ1-3; 7 bases line up with TRBD1. Sequences were obtained from peripheral blood. CDR3 loop: CASSSTGASGNTIYF. CDR3 in DNA: TGTGCCAGCAGCTCCACAGGGGCCTCTGGAAACACCATATATTTT.